These 10 T cell receptor beta chains share one sample of origin, sequenced in a study of T cell clones after liver transplantation. Libraries were prepared by immunoSEQ multiplex PCR; TCRdb keeps only in-frame clonotypes and omits some of them. This repertoire shows around 77,000 clones, 80% found once; its top ten account for approximately 0.73%. The material was CD4+ T cells from blood, obtained 12 months after liver transplant. The receptor source for this set is a human patient who received a liver transplant. The graft donor may have given rise to some T cells.

V and J are TRBV7-6 and TRBJ2-5, with a weak D call TRBD1 (6 bases). V was shortened by 7 bases and J by 1 base, with 16 bases between the two germline ends. The CDR3 covers 15 residues. Germline lookup yields CDR1 SGHVS and CDR2 FNYEAQ. CDR3: CASTGRGLPQETQYF. Written as DNA, the CDR3 is TGTGCCAGCACCGGAAGGGGGTTGCCCCAAGAGACCCAGTACTTC.

V and J are TRBV7-9 and TRBJ2-3, with 8 nucleotides matching TRBD2. With 4 bases clipped from V and 1 base from J, the junction kept 16 bases outside the gene matches. Germline V CDR1 and CDR2: SEHNR, FQNEAQ (reference sequence). The CDR3 has 19 amino acids. CDR3 region: CASSSRIGGGTRGTDTQYF. CDR3 DNA sequence: TGTGCCAGCAGCTCCCGGATAGGAGGTGGGACTAGGGGCACAGATACGCAGTATTTT.

J is TRBJ2-4 and V is TRBV7-8; tentatively, D is TRBD2 (5 bases). The length of the CDR3 is 13 residues. With 6 bases removed from V and 7 bases from J, the gap between germline ends came to 13 bases. CDR1 is SGHVS and CDR2 is FQNEAQ in the germline V gene. This CDR3 is CASSRTGENIQYF. The CDR3 DNA sequence: TGTGCCAGCAGTCGGACTGGCGAGAACATTCAGTACTTC.

J is TRBJ2-7 and V is TRBV27, with 12 bases lining up with TRBD2. V was pared by 1 base and J by 6 bases, with 7 bases of the junction left unmatched. The germline V gene has CDR1 MNHEY and CDR2 SMNVEV (reference sequence). This CDR3 has 16 amino acids. The CDR3 bases are TGTGCCAGCAGTTTATTAGGACTAGCGGGAAAGGCCGAGCAGTACTTC. Amino acids: CASSLLGLAGKAEQYF.

The chain has TRBV7-2 and TRBJ1-1; 9 bases line up with TRBD1. This CDR3 has 15 amino acids. The V segment lost 4 bases and the J segment 7 bases; nucleotides outside the gene matches: 10. Germline CDR1 is SGHTA and CDR2 is FQGNSA. The CDR3 reads CASSSSGTGTNEAFF. The CDR3 region has the DNA TGTGCCAGCAGCTCCTCCGGGACAGGGACCAATGAAGCTTTCTTT.

This chain connects TRBV28 to TRBJ1-1; D is possibly TRBD1 (5 bases). Germline values: CDR1 MDHEN, CDR2 SYDVKM. V gave up 3 bases and J gave up 0 bases, with 14 bases separating them. This CDR3 contains 16 residues. Written as DNA, the CDR3 is TGTGCCAGCAGTTTCAAGAATCGGGGGTTGAACACTGAAGCTTTCTTT. Translated, it gives CASSFKNRGLNTEAFF.

The genes are TRBV7-9 and TRBJ1-4, with 8 bases lining up with TRBD1. The CDR3 totals 14 residues. The germline gives CDR1 SEHNR, CDR2 FQNEAQ (reference sequence). The J segment lost 8 bases and the V segment lost 4 bases, leaving 6 bases of the junction unmatched. The CDR3 DNA sequence: TGTGCCAGCAGCTCGCAGGGGGCTGAGGAAAAACTGTTTTTT. This codes for CASSSQGAEEKLFF.

This chain joins TRBV5-1 and TRBJ2-3; 8 bases agree with TRBD2. CDR3 length equals 17 residues. J was trimmed by 4 bases and V by 4 bases; bases with no gene match: 14. CDR1 and CDR2 from the germline V gene are SGHRS and YFSETQ. CDR3 amino acids: CASSPDVGLGGADTQYF. The DNA of the CDR3 is TGCGCCAGCAGCCCGGATGTGGGACTAGGAGGGGCAGATACGCAGTATTTT.

The chain links TRBV7-2 to TRBJ1-2, with D maybe TRBD1 (6 bases). Per the germline V gene, CDR1 is SGHTA and CDR2 is FQGNSA. Trimming stripped 1 base from V and 3 bases from J, with 6 bases between. CDR3 length equals 13 residues. This chain's CDR3 is CASSLGQDYGYTF. The CDR3 DNA is TGTGCCAGCAGCTTAGGACAGGACTATGGCTACACCTTC. The complete variable domain, with remaining parts taken from reference TRBV7-2 and TRBJ1-2, reads GAGVSQSPSNKVTEKGKDVELRCDPISGHTALYWYRQSLGQGLEFLIYFQGNSAPDKSGLPSDRFSAERTGGSVSTLTIQRTQQEDSAVYLCASSLGQDYGYTFGSGTRLTVV.

The chain couples TRBV10-3 to TRBJ2-3; 7 bases match TRBD2. CDR3 length equals 14 residues. Losses at the gene ends were 7 bases for V and 2 bases for J; bases not matched to a gene: 6. Germline CDR1 reads ENHRY; CDR2 reads SYGVKD. This CDR3 is CAITPAGNTDTQYF. The CDR3 coding sequence is TGTGCCATCACCCCAGCGGGGAACACAGATACGCAGTATTTT.